This note documents a single TCR beta chain sequence. This record comes from a study of blood T cell repertoires in COVID-19. As for the study in general: The study drew acute and convalescent COVID-19 samples from the United States, Italy and Spain.

Study processing details: Reference gene primer amplification yielded estimated nucleated cell counts. TCRdb's copy holds only in-frame clones and misses some; the assay was immunoSEQ multiplex PCR. V and J calls and clone size are copied from that table; D and trimming were computed from the DNA. The data show 150,000 to 200,000 clones, approximately 78% seen once. The V gene's germline CDR1 is MNHEY and CDR2 SVGAGI. The CDR3 has 15 amino acids. Trimming cost V 6 bases and J 1 base; bases outside gene matches: 4. The specimen was peripheral blood. The chain joins TRBV6-5 to TRBJ2-3, with 10 bases that match TRBD2. The origin of this receptor is a human donor in a cohort sampled during active COVID-19. CDR3 residues: CASSNSGRGTDTQYF. CDR3 bases: TGTGCCAGCAGCAACAGCGGGAGGGGCACAGATACGCAGTATTTT.